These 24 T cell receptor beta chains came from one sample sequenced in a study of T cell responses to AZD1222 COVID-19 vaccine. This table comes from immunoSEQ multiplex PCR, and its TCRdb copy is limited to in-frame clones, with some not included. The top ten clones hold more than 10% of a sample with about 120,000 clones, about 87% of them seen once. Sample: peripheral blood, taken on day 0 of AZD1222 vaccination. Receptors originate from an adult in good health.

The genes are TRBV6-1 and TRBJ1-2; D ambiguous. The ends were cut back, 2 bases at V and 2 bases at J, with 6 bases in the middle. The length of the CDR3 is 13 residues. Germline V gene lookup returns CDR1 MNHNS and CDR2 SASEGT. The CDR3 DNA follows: TGTGCCAGCAGTGAAAGGAAGAACTATGGCTACACCTTC. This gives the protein CASSERKNYGYTF.

The CDR3 DNA reads as TGCGCCAGCAGCACCGGACGGAGCTCTGGAAACACCATATATTTT. Translating gives CASSTGRSSGNTIYF. The J gene is TRBJ1-3, the V gene TRBV5-1; D gene unclear. Trimming stripped 4 bases from V and 0 bases from J, with 11 bases between. Germline CDR1 reads SGHRS; CDR2 reads YFSETQ. CDR3 length equals 15 residues.

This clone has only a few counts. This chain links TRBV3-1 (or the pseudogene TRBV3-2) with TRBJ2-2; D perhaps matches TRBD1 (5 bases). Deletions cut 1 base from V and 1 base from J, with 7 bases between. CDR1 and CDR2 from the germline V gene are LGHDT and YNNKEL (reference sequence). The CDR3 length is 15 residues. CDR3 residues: CASSQATGNTGELFF. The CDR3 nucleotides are TGTGCCAGCAGCCAAGCAACAGGGAACACCGGGGAGCTGTTTTTT.

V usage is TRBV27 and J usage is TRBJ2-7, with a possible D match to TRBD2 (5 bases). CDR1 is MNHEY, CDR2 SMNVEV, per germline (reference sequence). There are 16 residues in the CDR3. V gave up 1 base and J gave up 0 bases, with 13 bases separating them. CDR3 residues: CASSLFGVPSSYEQYF. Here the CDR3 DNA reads TGTGCCAGCAGTTTATTCGGGGTTCCAAGCTCCTACGAGCAGTACTTC.

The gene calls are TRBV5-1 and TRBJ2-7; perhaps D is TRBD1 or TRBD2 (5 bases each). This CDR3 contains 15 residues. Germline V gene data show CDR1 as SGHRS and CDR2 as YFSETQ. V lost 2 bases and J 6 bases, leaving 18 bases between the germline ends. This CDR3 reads CASSFSGTTALEQYF. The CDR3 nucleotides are TGCGCCAGCAGCTTCTCCGGGACCACAGCGCTCGAGCAGTACTTC.

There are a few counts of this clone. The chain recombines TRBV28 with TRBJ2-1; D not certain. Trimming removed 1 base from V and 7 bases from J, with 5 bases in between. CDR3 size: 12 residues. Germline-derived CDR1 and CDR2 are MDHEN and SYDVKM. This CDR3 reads CASSLLGNEQFF. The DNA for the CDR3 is TGTGCCAGCAGTTTATTAGGGAATGAGCAGTTCTTC.

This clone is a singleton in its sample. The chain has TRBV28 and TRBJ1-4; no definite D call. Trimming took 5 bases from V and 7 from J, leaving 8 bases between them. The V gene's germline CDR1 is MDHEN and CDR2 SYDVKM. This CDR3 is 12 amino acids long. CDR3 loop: CASSRGSEKLFF. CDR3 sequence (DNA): TGTGCCAGCAGTCGAGGTAGTGAAAAACTGTTTTTT.

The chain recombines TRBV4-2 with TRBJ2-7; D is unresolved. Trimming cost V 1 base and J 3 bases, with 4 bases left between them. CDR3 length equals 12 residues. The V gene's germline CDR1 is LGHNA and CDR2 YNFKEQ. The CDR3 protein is CASSQAGYEQYF. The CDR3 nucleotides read TGTGCCAGCAGCCAAGCTGGCTACGAGCAGTACTTC.

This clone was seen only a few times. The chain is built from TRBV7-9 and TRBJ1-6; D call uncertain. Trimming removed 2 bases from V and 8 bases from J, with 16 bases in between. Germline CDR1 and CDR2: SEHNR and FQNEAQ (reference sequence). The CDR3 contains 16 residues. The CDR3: CASSLNDTICYSPLHF. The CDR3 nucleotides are TGTGCCAGCAGCTTAAATGACACAATTTGCTATTCACCCCTCCACTTT.

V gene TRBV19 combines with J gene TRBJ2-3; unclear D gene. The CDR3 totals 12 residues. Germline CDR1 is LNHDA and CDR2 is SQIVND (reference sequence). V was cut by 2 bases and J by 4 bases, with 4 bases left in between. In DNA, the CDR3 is TGTGCCAGTAGTATAACGGCAGATACGCAGTATTTT. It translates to CASSITADTQYF.

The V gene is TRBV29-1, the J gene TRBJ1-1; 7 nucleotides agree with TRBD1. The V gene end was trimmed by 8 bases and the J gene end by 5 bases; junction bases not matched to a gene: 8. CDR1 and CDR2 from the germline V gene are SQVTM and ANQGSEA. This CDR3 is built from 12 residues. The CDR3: CSTRQGGTEAFF. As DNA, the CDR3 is TGCAGCACAAGACAGGGTGGTACTGAAGCTTTCTTT.

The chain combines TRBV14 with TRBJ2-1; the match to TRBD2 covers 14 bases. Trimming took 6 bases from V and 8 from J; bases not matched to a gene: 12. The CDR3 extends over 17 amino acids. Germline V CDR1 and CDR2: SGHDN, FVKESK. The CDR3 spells CASSTITGLAGVDEQFF. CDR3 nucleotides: TGTGCCAGCAGTACTATAACGGGACTAGCGGGAGTAGATGAGCAGTTCTTC.

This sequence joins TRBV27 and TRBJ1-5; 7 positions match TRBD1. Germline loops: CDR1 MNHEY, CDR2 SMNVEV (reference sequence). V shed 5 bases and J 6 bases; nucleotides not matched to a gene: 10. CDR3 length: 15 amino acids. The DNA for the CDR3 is TGTGCCAGCAGTACTCCGGGACAGAGCGTTCAGCCCCAGCATTTT. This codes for CASSTPGQSVQPQHF.

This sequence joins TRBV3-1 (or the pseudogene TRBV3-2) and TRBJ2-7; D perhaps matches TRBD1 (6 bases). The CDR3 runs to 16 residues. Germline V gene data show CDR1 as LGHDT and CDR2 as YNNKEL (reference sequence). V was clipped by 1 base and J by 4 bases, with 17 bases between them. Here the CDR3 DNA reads TGTGCCAGCAGCCAAGGGTTTAGGGGGAAGCAGTACGAGCAGTACTTC. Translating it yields CASSQGFRGKQYEQYF.

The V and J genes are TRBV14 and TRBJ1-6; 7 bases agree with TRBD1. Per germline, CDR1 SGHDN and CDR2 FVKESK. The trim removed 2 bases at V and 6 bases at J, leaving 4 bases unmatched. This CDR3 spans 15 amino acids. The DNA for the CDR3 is TGTGCCAGCAGCCAATACAGGGGAGGTAATTCACCCCTCCACTTT. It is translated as CASSQYRGGNSPLHF.

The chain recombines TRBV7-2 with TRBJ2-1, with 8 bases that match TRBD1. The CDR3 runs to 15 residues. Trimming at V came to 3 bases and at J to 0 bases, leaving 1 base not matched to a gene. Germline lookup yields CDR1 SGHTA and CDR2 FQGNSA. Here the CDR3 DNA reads TGTGCCAGCAGCTTGGACAGGGTCTCCTACAATGAGCAGTTCTTC. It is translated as CASSLDRVSYNEQFF.

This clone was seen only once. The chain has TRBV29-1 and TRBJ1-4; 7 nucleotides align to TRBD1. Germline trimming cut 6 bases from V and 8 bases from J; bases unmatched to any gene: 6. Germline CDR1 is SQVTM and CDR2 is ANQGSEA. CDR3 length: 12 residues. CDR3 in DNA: TGCAGCGTCCGACAGGGTGACGAAAAACTGTTTTTT. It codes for CSVRQGDEKLFF.

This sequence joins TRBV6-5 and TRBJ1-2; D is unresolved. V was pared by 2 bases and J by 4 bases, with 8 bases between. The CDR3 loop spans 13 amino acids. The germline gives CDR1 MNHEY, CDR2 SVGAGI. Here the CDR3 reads CASSYGEGYGYTF. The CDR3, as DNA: TGTGCCAGCAGTTACGGGGAAGGCTATGGCTACACCTTC.

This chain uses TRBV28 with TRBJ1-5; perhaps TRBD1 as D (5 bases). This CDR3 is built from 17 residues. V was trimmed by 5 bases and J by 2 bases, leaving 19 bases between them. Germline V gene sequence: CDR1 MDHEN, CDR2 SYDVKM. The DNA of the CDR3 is TGTGCCAGCAGTACTATCACCGGGGGATCCGGCAATCAGCCCCAGCATTTT. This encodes CASSTITGGSGNQPQHF. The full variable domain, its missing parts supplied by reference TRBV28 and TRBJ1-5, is DVKVTQSSRYLVKRTGEKVFLECVQDMDHENMFWYRQDPGLGLRLIYFSYDVKMKEKGDIPEGYSVSREKKERFSLILESASTNQTSMYLCASSTITGGSGNQPQHFGDGTRLSIL.

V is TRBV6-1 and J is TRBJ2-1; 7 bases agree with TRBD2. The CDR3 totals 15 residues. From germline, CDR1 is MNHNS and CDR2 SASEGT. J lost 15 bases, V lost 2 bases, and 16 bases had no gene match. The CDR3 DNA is TGTGCCAGCAGTGAATCCTTAGCGGGCGCTTATGGTCCGTTCTTC. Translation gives CASSESLAGAYGPFF.

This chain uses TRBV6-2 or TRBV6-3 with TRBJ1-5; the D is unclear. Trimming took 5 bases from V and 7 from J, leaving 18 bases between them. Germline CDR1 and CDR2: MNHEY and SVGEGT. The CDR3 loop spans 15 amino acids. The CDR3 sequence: CASSRAVTLGQPQHF. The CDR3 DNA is TGTGCCAGCAGTCGCGCAGTAACTCTGGGCCAGCCCCAGCATTTT.

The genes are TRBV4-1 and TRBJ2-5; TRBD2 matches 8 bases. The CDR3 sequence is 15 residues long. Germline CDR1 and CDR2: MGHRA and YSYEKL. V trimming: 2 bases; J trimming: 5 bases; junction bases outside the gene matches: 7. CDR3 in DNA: TGCGCCAGCAGCCAATCCGGCGGGGGGCCGGAGACCCAGTACTTC. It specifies CASSQSGGGPETQYF.

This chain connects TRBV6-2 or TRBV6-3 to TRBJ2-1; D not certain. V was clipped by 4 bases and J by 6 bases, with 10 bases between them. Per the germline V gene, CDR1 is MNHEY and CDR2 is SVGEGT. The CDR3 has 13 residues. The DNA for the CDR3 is TGTGCCAGCAGTTCAGTTCAGGTCAATGAGCAGTTCTTC. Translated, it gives CASSSVQVNEQFF.

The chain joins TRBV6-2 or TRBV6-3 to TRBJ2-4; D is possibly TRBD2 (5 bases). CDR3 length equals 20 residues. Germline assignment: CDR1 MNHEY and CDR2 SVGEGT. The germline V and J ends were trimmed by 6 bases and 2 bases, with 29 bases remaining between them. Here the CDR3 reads CASSHGVSPFGGSTKNIQYF. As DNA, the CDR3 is TGTGCCAGCAGCCACGGGGTATCCCCGTTTGGAGGTTCGACCAAAAACATTCAGTACTTC.